Listed below are T cell receptor beta chains from one sample, sequenced in a study of CD8 T cells in ankylosing spondylitis. TCRdb analysed the 5' RACE reads with MiXCR anew, one entry per CDR3 protein. The sample has under 850,000 distinct CDR3 sequences, around 20% seen once. The sample consisted of blood, either unsorted or a sorted T cell fraction (not recorded which). Source of these receptors: a male donor with ankylosing spondylitis. Both conserved end residues are part of each CDR3.

j_gene | v_gene | CDR3aa
TRBJ2-7 | TRBV28 | CASIGSGSSHEQYF
TRBJ2-5 | TRBV12-3/TRBV12-4 | CASSLAGGLAPLWSETQYF
TRBJ2-1 | TRBV24-1 | CATSEPFGLKNEQFF
TRBJ1-2 | TRBV3-1 | CASSRAMWGYGYTF
TRBJ2-7 | TRBV28 | CASSLRSGYEQYF
TRBJ2-2 | TRBV12-3/TRBV12-4 | CASTPLENTGELFF
TRBJ2-3 | TRBV12-3/TRBV12-4 | CASSSQTSGTDTQYF
TRBJ2-7 | TRBV4-1 | CASSQETGLLSYEQYF
TRBJ1-2 | TRBV6-1 | CASSPTWGQDYGYTF
TRBJ2-3 | TRBV6-1 | CASSEFGLRKADTQYF
TRBJ1-5 | TRBV4-2 | CASSQGQGAAGNQPQHF
TRBJ1-4 | TRBV20-1 | CSARDGGGGNEKLFF
TRBJ1-1 | TRBV5-1 | CASSLGGKNTEAFF
TRBJ2-5 | TRBV4-1 | CASSHLEAAPTF
TRBJ1-5 | TRBV5-1 | CASSEGTLSNQPQHF
TRBJ1-2 | TRBV10-3 | CATAGQGGGNGYTF
TRBJ2-1 | TRBV20-1 | CSARDLLSYNEQFF
TRBJ1-1 | TRBV12-3/TRBV12-4 | CASSFGDRANTEAFF
TRBJ2-1 | TRBV5-1 | CASSLSSGGAYNEQFF
TRBJ2-1 | TRBV28 | CASSSQRNEQFF
TRBJ2-1 | TRBV5-1 | CASSLELGTSNEQFF
TRBJ1-4 | TRBV4-3 | CASSQRGPTNEKLFF
TRBJ2-6 | TRBV20-1 | CSATTGSGANVLTF
TRBJ2-1 | TRBV9 | CASSGWGGRMNEQFF
TRBJ1-5 | TRBV20-1 | CSARSYSNQPQHF
TRBJ1-1 | TRBV12-3/TRBV12-4 | CASSFVGTGGANTEAFF
TRBJ2-1 | TRBV10-3 | CAISESTSGDKEQFF
TRBJ1-5 | TRBV24-1 | CATRWPPTINQPQHF
TRBJ1-2 | TRBV27 | CASRVGDGGNYGYTF
TRBJ1-5 | TRBV20-1 | CSAHGQFSNQPQHF
TRBJ2-7 | TRBV27 | CASSLSRDNYEQYF